Each of the 25 T cell receptor beta chains below was sequenced from the same sample in a study of blood T cell repertoires in COVID-19. Assay: immunoSEQ multiplex PCR; the TCRdb copy retains only in-frame clones and omits some. There are approximately 400,000 clones in the sample; around 87% occur only once, and approximately 1.3% lies in the top ten. The sequenced material came from PBMCs or T cells enriched from blood (not recorded which). The receptors derive from a man in his thirties or forties who had recovered from COVID-19.

This chain connects TRBV5-1 to TRBJ2-2; 10 bases are shared with TRBD1. The CDR3 has 19 residues. Germline V gene data show CDR1 as SGHRS and CDR2 as YFSETQ. V shed 2 bases and J 4 bases; nucleotides not matched to a gene: 14. CDR3 DNA sequence: TGCGCCAGCAGCTTAGGGTTGGTCCCGGGACAGGGGATCACCGGGGAGCTGTTTTTT. It is translated as CASSLGLVPGQGITGELFF.

The chain couples TRBV6-6 to TRBJ2-5; D is possibly TRBD2 (6 bases). CDR3 size: 13 residues. Deletions cut 7 bases from V and 1 base from J, with 10 bases between. Germline V lookup: CDR1 MNHNY, CDR2 SVGAGI (reference sequence). In DNA form, the CDR3 reads TGTGCCAGCAATGGGACTCCCCAAGAGACCCAGTACTTC. It yields the protein CASNGTPQETQYF.

This sequence joins TRBV11-2 and TRBJ1-3, with no clear D. The CDR3 is made up of 15 amino acids. Germline V gene lookup returns CDR1 SGHAT and CDR2 FQNNGV. Trimming removed 0 bases at V and 11 bases at J, with 17 bases between. The CDR3 loop is CASSLDPPPRSAIYF. CDR3 nucleotide sequence: TGTGCCAGCAGCTTAGATCCCCCCCCGCGTTCCGCCATATATTTT.

This clone was counted a single time. This same CDR3 is encoded by further DNA sequences in the sample. The chain combines TRBV12-3 or TRBV12-4 with TRBJ1-1, with a weak D call TRBD1 (6 bases). The CDR3 loop spans 11 amino acids. Trimming shortened V by 5 bases and J by 11 bases, and 12 bases separated the two germline ends. The CDR3 reads CASSPGARAFF. DNA of the CDR3: TGTGCCAGCAGTCCAGGGGCCAGGGCTTTCTTT.

V usage is TRBV6-5 and J usage is TRBJ1-6; TRBD1 might be the D (5 bases). Germline V gene sequence: CDR1 MNHEY, CDR2 SVGAGI. The CDR3 has 15 amino acids. The V gene lost 6 bases and the J gene lost 5 bases, with 14 bases spanning the gap. Here the CDR3 DNA reads TGTGCCAGCAGACTAAGACAGTCTAATAATTCACCCCTCCACTTT. Protein: CASRLRQSNNSPLHF.

V and J are TRBV7-2 and TRBJ2-3; TRBD2 is a possible D gene (6 bases). CDR3 length: 16 residues. The V end lost 4 bases, the J end lost 3 bases, and 17 bases lay between the germline ends. CDR1 is SGHTA, CDR2 FQGNSA, per germline. This CDR3 reads CASSSWHGGRTDTQYF. CDR3 DNA: TGTGCCAGCAGCTCTTGGCACGGGGGAAGGACAGATACGCAGTATTTT.

J is TRBJ1-1 and V is TRBV9; 7 nucleotides match TRBD1. The germline V gene has CDR1 SGDLS and CDR2 YYNGEE. V lost 2 bases, J lost 3 bases, and 7 bases stayed unmatched. This CDR3 contains 15 residues. CDR3 coding DNA: TGTGCCAGCAGCGTGAGGGGGCAAGGGTACACTGAAGCTTTCTTT. Amino acids: CASSVRGQGYTEAFF.

The gene calls are TRBV7-2 and TRBJ1-2, with D perhaps matching TRBD1 (5 bases). The CDR3 sequence is 18 residues long. V shed 0 bases and J shed 1 base, with 18 bases lying between them. Looked up from germline, CDR1 is SGHTA and CDR2 is FQGNSA. The CDR3: CASSLATRGSQGNYGYTF. The CDR3 nucleotides are TGTGCCAGCAGCTTAGCAACCCGAGGTAGTCAGGGTAACTATGGCTACACCTTC.

The genes are TRBV5-6 and TRBJ1-2, with 8 bases matching TRBD1. The CDR3 has 14 amino acids. J gave up 4 bases and V 1 base, and 3 bases lay outside the gene matches. Germline V lookup: CDR1 SGHDT, CDR2 YYEEEE. CDR3 coding DNA: TGTGCCAGCAGCTTGTCCGACAGGGGCTATGGCTACACCTTC. This sequence encodes CASSLSDRGYGYTF.

The chain is built from TRBV14 and TRBJ1-2, with D uncertain. Trimming removed 2 bases at V and 10 bases at J, with 11 bases between. This CDR3 comprises 12 residues. CDR1 is SGHDN, CDR2 FVKESK, per germline. The CDR3 region is CASSQHSLFYTF. The CDR3, as DNA: TGTGCCAGCAGCCAACACTCATTATTCTACACCTTC.

The V and J genes are TRBV7-9 and TRBJ1-2; a possible D gene is TRBD1 (5 bases). V was cut by 1 base and J by 7 bases, with 13 bases left in between. The CDR3 spans 14 residues. Germline CDR1 SEHNR, CDR2 FQNEAQ (reference sequence). CDR3 in amino acids: CASSLGQGYAGYTF. In nucleotides, the CDR3 is TGTGCCAGCAGCTTAGGGCAGGGCTACGCTGGCTACACCTTC.

The J gene is TRBJ1-2, the V gene TRBV6-5, with 7 bases that match TRBD1. The V gene end was trimmed by 10 bases and the J gene end by 3 bases; junction bases not matched to a gene: 11. CDR3 length: 14 residues. Germline CDR1 is MNHEY and CDR2 is SVGAGI. The chain's CDR3 is CATQRQGNDYGYTF. CDR3 nucleotide sequence: TGTGCCACCCAAAGACAGGGAAACGACTATGGCTACACCTTC.

This clone was seen more than once but under ten times. The chain employs TRBV30 and TRBJ1-5; 8 nucleotides agree with TRBD1. CDR1 is GTSNPN, CDR2 SVGIG, per germline (reference sequence). The CDR3 spans 14 residues. With 6 bases clipped from V and 2 bases from J, the junction kept 6 bases outside the gene matches. CDR3 loop: CACWTGIGNQPQHF. The CDR3, as DNA: TGTGCCTGTTGGACAGGGATTGGCAATCAGCCCCAGCATTTT.

The V gene is TRBV29-1, the J gene TRBJ2-1; 10 nucleotides line up with TRBD2. V shed 0 bases and J 3 bases; nucleotides not matched to a gene: 8. Looked up from germline, CDR1 is SQVTM and CDR2 is ANQGSEA. The CDR3 runs 17 residues. This CDR3 is CSVEDSKRGGSYNEQFF. The DNA of the CDR3 is TGCAGCGTTGAAGATTCGAAGCGGGGGGGCAGCTACAATGAGCAGTTCTTC.

J is TRBJ1-5 and V is TRBV19; D call uncertain. V lost 5 bases and J 7 bases, leaving 6 bases between the germline ends. From germline, CDR1 is LNHDA and CDR2 SQIVND (reference sequence). This CDR3 comprises 11 residues. The CDR3 coding sequence is TGTGCCAGTAGTCCTCCCCAGCCCCAGCATTTT. Protein product: CASSPPQPQHF.

This chain uses TRBV3-1 (or the pseudogene TRBV3-2) with TRBJ1-1, with no clear D. V lost 1 base and J 3 bases, leaving 9 bases between the germline ends. The CDR3 runs 14 residues. The germline V gene encodes CDR1 LGHDT and CDR2 YNNKEL (reference sequence). The CDR3 DNA sequence: TGTGCCAGCAGCCAAGGATTAGTAGACACTGAAGCTTTCTTT. It is translated as CASSQGLVDTEAFF.

The rearrangement joins TRBV21-1 to TRBJ1-5. TRBV21-1 counts as a pseudogene. This CDR3 has 15 amino acids. DNA of the CDR3: TGTGCCAGCAGCAAATTGTCGGGATGGAGTCAGCCCCAGCATTTT. It specifies CASSKLSGWSQPQHF.

V is TRBV30 and J is TRBJ1-5; unclear D gene. The CDR3 is 13 residues long. From germline, CDR1 is GTSNPN and CDR2 SVGIG (reference sequence). The V end was cut by 0 bases, the J end by 5 bases, with 8 bases between. This CDR3 is CAWSVGLDQPQHF. In DNA, the CDR3 is TGTGCCTGGAGTGTAGGACTTGATCAGCCCCAGCATTTT.

This chain links TRBV18 with TRBJ2-3, with 7 bases aligning to TRBD1. This CDR3 region has 15 residues. Germline lookup yields CDR1 KGHSH and CDR2 LQKENI. After removal of 0 bases from V and 3 bases from J, the junction contained 3 bases not matched to a gene. The CDR3 bases are TGTGCCAGCTCACCACCGATGACAGGGACAGATACGCAGTATTTT. It yields the protein CASSPPMTGTDTQYF.

This rearrangement joins TRBV11-3 to TRBJ2-7; perhaps TRBD1 as D (5 bases). From germline, CDR1 is SGHNT and CDR2 YENEEA. V shed 5 bases and J shed 4 bases, with 15 bases lying between them. The CDR3 runs to 14 residues. CDR3 in DNA: TGTGCCAGCAGCCCCCGAGACAGAGTATACGAGCAGTACTTC. Translation: CASSPRDRVYEQYF.

The V gene is TRBV2, the J gene TRBJ1-1, with 9 bases matching TRBD1. CDR3 size: 13 residues. Germline CDR1 is SNHLY and CDR2 is FYNNEI. V lost 4 bases, J lost 4 bases, and 1 base stayed unmatched. The CDR3 coding sequence is TGTGCCAGCAGTGGACAGGGGGTCACTGAAGCTTTCTTT. This encodes CASSGQGVTEAFF.

This clone was seen a single time. V usage is TRBV6-2 or TRBV6-3 and J usage is TRBJ1-2; TRBD1 agrees at 7 bases. With V trimmed by 5 bases and J by 4 bases, 10 bases remained unmatched. CDR1 and CDR2 from the germline V gene are MNHEY and SVGEGT. The CDR3 spans 15 residues. The CDR3, as DNA: TGTGCCAGCAGTAACCGGGACAGATTATTCTATGGCTACACCTTC. Translation gives CASSNRDRLFYGYTF.

This chain connects TRBV11-2 to TRBJ2-7; D might be TRBD2 (5 bases). Per germline, CDR1 SGHAT and CDR2 FQNNGV. The germline V and J ends were trimmed by 7 bases and 3 bases, with 13 bases remaining between them. The CDR3 is 13 residues long. The CDR3 bases are TGTGCCAGCACCCACCCGGGAAGCTACGAGCAGTACTTC. Its translation is CASTHPGSYEQYF.

This sequence joins TRBV19 and TRBJ1-6, with D possibly TRBD1 on 6 matching bases. Trimming removed 2 bases from V and 9 bases from J, with 14 bases in between. Germline V gene data show CDR1 as LNHDA and CDR2 as SQIVND (reference sequence). CDR3 length: 15 amino acids. The CDR3 spells CASSIKWQGISPLHF. DNA of the CDR3: TGTGCCAGTAGTATAAAATGGCAGGGGATTTCACCCCTCCACTTT. The full variable domain, rest sourced from reference TRBV19 and TRBJ1-6, is DGGITQSPKYLFRKEGQNVTLSCEQNLNHDAMYWYRQDPGQGLRLIYYSQIVNDFQKGDIAEGYSVSREKKESFPLTVTSAQKNPTAFYLCASSIKWQGISPLHFGNGTRLTVT.

This clone was counted once. This sequence joins TRBV14 and TRBJ2-1; 13 nucleotides match TRBD2. V was pared by 0 bases and J by 9 bases, with 11 bases of the junction left unmatched. From germline, CDR1 is SGHDN and CDR2 FVKESK. The CDR3 has 18 amino acids. The CDR3 here is CASSQDLGRLAGGIEQFF. The CDR3 DNA sequence: TGTGCCAGCAGCCAAGATTTAGGCCGACTAGCGGGGGGCATTGAGCAGTTCTTC.